This T cell receptor (beta chain) is drawn from a study of blood T cell repertoires in COVID-19. About the research overall: The United States, Italy and Spain supplied acute and convalescent COVID-19 samples.

The CDR3 runs to 14 residues. The V and J ends lost 0 bases and 7 bases respectively, with 14 bases between them. Germline-derived CDR1 and CDR2 are SGDLS and YYNGEE. Original processing notes: From reference gene primer amplification, estimates of nucleated cell counts were derived. Some clones are missing from TCRdb's copy, which holds only in-frame ones; the method was immunoSEQ multiplex PCR. That table is the source of V, J and clone size, and D and trimming were worked out from the DNA. The sample lists 100,000 to 150,000 clones; over 75% were seen once. This chain uses TRBV9 with TRBJ2-7; D remains unclear. The sequencing input was peripheral blood. This clonotype was sampled from a woman aged 80 or over with acute or convalescent COVID-19. CDR3 residues: CASSVGSNRWEQYF. The CDR3 DNA sequence: TGTGCCAGCAGCGTAGGCTCCAACCGGTGGGAGCAGTACTTC.